The T cell receptor beta chain described here comes from a study of a mutant IDH1 vaccine in newly diagnosed glioma. As for the study in general: Vaccines were first given 4-6 weeks after radiotherapy alone, or with temozolomide cycles. V12 fell at week 35 and V13, the study end, at week 47.

Only in-frame clones appear in the TCRdb table, and some are missing; sequencing was by immunoSEQ multiplex PCR. Among tens of thousands of clones, approximately 80% were seen once, and the ten largest hold around 5%. Regarding this clone: Its antigen is currently unknown.

V lost 3 bases, J lost 2 bases, and 4 bases stayed unmatched. This CDR3 is 14 amino acids long. In germline, CDR1 is SNHLY, CDR2 FYNNEI. This sample's time point: week 47, end of study. Mutant IDH1 20-mer peptide, at 300 ug, made up each vaccine dose, with topical imiquimod. This chain joins TRBV2 and TRBJ2-7; 7 nucleotides line up with TRBD1. The source is a man aged 35 to 55 with glioma. The specimen comprised PBMCs, sampled from a glioma patient whose treatment included an IDH1 peptide vaccine. The CDR3 loop is CASSDHRGTYEQYF. For the CDR3, the DNA is TGTGCCAGCAGTGACCACAGGGGAACCTACGAGCAGTACTTC.